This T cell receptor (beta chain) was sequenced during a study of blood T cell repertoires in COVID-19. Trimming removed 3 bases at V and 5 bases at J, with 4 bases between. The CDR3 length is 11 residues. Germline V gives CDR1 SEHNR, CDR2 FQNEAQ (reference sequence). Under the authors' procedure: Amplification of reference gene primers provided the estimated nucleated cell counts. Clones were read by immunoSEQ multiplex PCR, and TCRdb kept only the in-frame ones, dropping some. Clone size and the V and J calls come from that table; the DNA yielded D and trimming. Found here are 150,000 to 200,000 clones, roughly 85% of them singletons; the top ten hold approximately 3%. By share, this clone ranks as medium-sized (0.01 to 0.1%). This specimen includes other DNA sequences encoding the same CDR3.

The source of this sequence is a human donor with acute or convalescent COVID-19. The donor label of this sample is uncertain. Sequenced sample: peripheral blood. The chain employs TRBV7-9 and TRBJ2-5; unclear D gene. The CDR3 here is CASSFGETQYF. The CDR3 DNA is TGTGCCAGCAGCTTCGGGGAGACCCAGTACTTC.